The rows below give T cell receptor beta chains drawn from one sample of a study of T cell responses to AZD1222 COVID-19 vaccine. The assay was immunoSEQ multiplex PCR, and TCRdb's table has in-frame clones only and misses some. The profile covers 70,000 to 95,000 clones, with 70% to 90% appearing a single time and roughly 4.3% taken by the ten largest. This sample comprised peripheral blood, obtained on day 0 of MenACWY control vaccination. All receptors derive from an adult in good health. CDR3s include the opening cysteine and the closing phenylalanine or tryptophan.

V gene	CDR3 length	J gene	CDR3 protein
TRBV7-9	14	TRBJ2-5	CASSLPRGQETQYF
TRBV2	14	TRBJ2-6	CASSDVSGANVLTF
TRBV11-2	15	TRBJ1-1	CASSLLSGVRAEAFF
TRBV19	13	TRBJ1-5	CASSQTLNQPQHF
TRBV24-1	16	TRBJ1-5	CATSDSTGGGNQPQHF
TRBV27	14	TRBJ2-1	CASSLVAEYNEQFF
TRBV6-2/TRBV6-3	16	TRBJ2-5	CASSFSSSGIRETQYF
TRBV19	16	TRBJ2-7	CASSIAATLFAYEQYF
TRBV27	14	TRBJ1-1	CASSLYGADTEAFF
TRBV5-1	14	TRBJ1-2	CASSWTQGSYGYTF
TRBV19	15	TRBJ2-7	CASSITGAGLDEQYF
TRBV10-2	12	TRBJ1-3	CASSEEGRREYF
TRBV10-3	11	TRBJ1-3	CAISPGDTIYF
TRBV7-3	13	TRBJ2-7	CASSPLSGDEQYF
TRBV19	15	TRBJ1-2	CASSIEAGTDYGYTF
TRBV28	17	TRBJ1-2	CASAFDIEKGQLYGYTF
TRBV28	16	TRBJ2-2	CASTNGPTANTGELFF
TRBV23-1	15	TRBJ2-6	CASSQSGSGANVLTF
TRBV5-8	14	TRBJ1-5	CASSLRGGNQPQHF
TRBV19	16	TRBJ2-6	CASSPLRWLGANVLTF
TRBV27	13	TRBJ1-1	CASSLDRGNEAFF
TRBV19	15	TRBJ2-6	CASSIGAAGANVLTF
TRBV4-1	16	TRBJ2-7	CASSQGGDRATYEQYF
TRBV7-9	15	TRBJ2-7	CASSFTRHGPYEQYF
TRBV3-1/TRBV3-2	14	TRBJ1-1	CASSLNTGEARAFF
TRBV9	16	TRBJ1-1	CASSEGGGDGDTEAFF
TRBV10-2	17	TRBJ1-3	CASSDFMGTASGNTIYF
TRBV29-1	14	TRBJ2-7	CSVAGTRNSYEQYF
TRBV19	13	TRBJ1-5	CASRDTLNQPQHF
TRBV24-1	13	TRBJ1-6	CATSDHYNSPLHF
TRBV19	12	TRBJ2-2	CASSPRAGELFF
TRBV11-3	14	TRBJ2-2	CASSRRQGTGELFF
TRBV30	12	TRBJ1-1	CAWSSLAHSAFF
TRBV4-2	16	TRBJ1-5	CASSQEQGADDQPQHF
TRBV9	15	TRBJ2-1	CASSVGGISYNEQFF
TRBV28	16	TRBJ1-3	CASSLWSGSSGNTIYF
TRBV27	13	TRBJ2-5	CASSLSGGETQYF
TRBV10-3	14	TRBJ2-7	CAISPGGSPYEQYF
TRBV6-5	12	TRBJ2-2	CASSTLHGELFF
TRBV27	15	TRBJ2-1	CASSPRTSGNNEQFF
TRBV7-2	14	TRBJ1-2	CASSQGQTHYGYTF
TRBV4-1	15	TRBJ1-2	CASSQGIGQDYGYTF
TRBV19	17	TRBJ1-1	CASSIRFLSSGGTEAFF
TRBV19	15	TRBJ2-3	CASMVRGALTDTQYF
TRBV28	15	TRBJ2-5	CASSLWGLAQGTQYF
TRBV19	17	TRBJ1-3	CASNGWTGAFSGNTIYF
TRBV5-6	13	TRBJ1-5	CASSPKGDQPQHF
TRBV5-6	13	TRBJ1-2	CASSLPGLLGYTF
TRBV24-1	12	TRBJ2-1	CATADYQNEQFF
TRBV30	14	TRBJ2-7	CAWSVGSYTYEQYF
TRBV9	13	TRBJ2-3	CASSVVTTDTQYF
TRBV7-9	16	TRBJ2-7	CASSPQVGGSPHEQYF
TRBV27	14	TRBJ1-6	CASSWDTYNSPLHF